One and the same sample provided the 13 T cell receptor beta chains below, sequenced in a study of blood T cell repertoires in COVID-19. Only in-frame clones appear in the TCRdb table, and some are missing; sequencing was by immunoSEQ multiplex PCR. Among approximately 120,000 clones, roughly four fifths were seen once, and the ten largest hold around 11%. The source material was peripheral blood. The receptors stem from a man aged 55 to 70 with acute or convalescent COVID-19.

The gene calls are TRBV7-3 and TRBJ2-7, with 7 positions matching TRBD1. J lost 4 bases, V lost 7 bases, and 16 bases had no gene match. The CDR3 totals 16 residues. Germline CDR1 SGHTA, CDR2 FQGTGA. The CDR3 region has the DNA TGTGCCAGCAACAGATCCAGGACAGGAGATTTATACGAGCAGTACTTC. Amino acids: CASNRSRTGDLYEQYF.

This chain connects TRBV28 to TRBJ1-3, with D perhaps TRBD1 (6 bases). Between the trimmed V and J ends, which lost 7 bases and 3 bases, there was a span of 13 bases. Germline V gene sequence: CDR1 MDHEN, CDR2 SYDVKM. The CDR3 length is 14 residues. The CDR3 spells CASNQGSGGNTIYF. The CDR3 DNA is TGTGCCAGCAACCAGGGGTCAGGTGGAAACACCATATATTTT.

The V call is TRBV11-3, the J call TRBJ1-3; maybe TRBD1 (6 bases). CDR1 SGHNT and CDR2 YENEEA come from the germline V gene. CDR3 size: 16 residues. V gave up 1 base and J gave up 0 bases, with 10 bases separating them. The CDR3 loop reads CASSLGPQGSGNTIYF. The DNA for the CDR3 is TGTGCCAGCAGCTTAGGCCCACAGGGCTCTGGAAACACCATATATTTT.

The chain joins TRBV2 to TRBJ2-2; a possible D gene is TRBD1 (5 bases). This CDR3 has 11 residues. Germline V gene sequence: CDR1 SNHLY, CDR2 FYNNEI. V gave up 6 bases and J gave up 8 bases, with 7 bases separating them. DNA of the CDR3: TGTGCCAGCAGAAGACAGGGGGAGCTGTTTTTT. Its protein is CASRRQGELFF.

The rearrangement joins TRBV29-1 to TRBJ2-5, with D possibly being TRBD1 (6 bases). CDR3 length: 13 residues. V was cut by 2 bases and J by 1 base, with 8 bases left in between. Germline V CDR1 and CDR2: SQVTM, ANQGSEA. The CDR3 here is CSVEPRGQETQYF. For the CDR3, the DNA is TGCAGCGTTGAACCCAGGGGCCAAGAGACCCAGTACTTC.

Regarding this clone: This specimen includes other DNA sequences encoding the same CDR3. The chain combines TRBV28 with TRBJ2-7; TRBD1 aligns across 7 bases. V trimming: 4 bases; J trimming: 2 bases; junction bases outside the gene matches: 2. Germline-derived CDR1 and CDR2 are MDHEN and SYDVKM. The CDR3 totals 13 residues. The CDR3 DNA follows: TGTGCCAGCAGTTCGGGACAGCCCTACGAGCAGTACTTC. Its protein is CASSSGQPYEQYF.

This chain joins TRBV28 and TRBJ1-6, with D maybe TRBD1 (6 bases). Germline V gene sequence: CDR1 MDHEN, CDR2 SYDVKM. The CDR3 has 15 amino acids. With 6 bases removed from V and 7 bases from J, the gap between germline ends came to 16 bases. This CDR3 reads CASRKTGYQNSPLHF. The CDR3 region has the DNA TGTGCCAGCAGAAAAACAGGGTATCAGAATTCACCCCTCCACTTT.

The table lists this clone with many counts. The chain combines TRBV25-1 with TRBJ2-2, with a tentative D call TRBD2 (5 bases). The germline CDR1 and CDR2 sequences are MGHDK and SYGVNS. V gave up 0 bases and J gave up 8 bases, with 10 bases separating them. The CDR3 consists of 14 residues. The CDR3 coding sequence is TGTGCCAGCAGTGAATACCCCGAGGGTGGGGAGCTGTTTTTT. It encodes CASSEYPEGGELFF. Filled out from reference TRBV25-1 and TRBJ2-2, the complete variable domain reads EADIYQTPRYLVIGTGKKITLECSQTMGHDKMYWYQQDPGMELHLIHYSYGVNSTEKGDLSSESTVSRIRTEHFPLTLESARPSHTSQYLCASSEYPEGGELFFGEGSRLTVL.

This clone was recorded once. This chain links TRBV6-6 with TRBJ1-5; 7 bases line up with TRBD1. Per germline, CDR1 MNHNY and CDR2 SVGAGI (reference sequence). The trim removed 2 bases at V and 4 bases at J, leaving 5 bases unmatched. The CDR3 has 15 amino acids. The CDR3 region has the DNA TGTGCCAGCAGTTACAGACAGGGAAGGAATCAGCCCCAGCATTTT. It encodes CASSYRQGRNQPQHF.

The V call is TRBV9, the J call TRBJ2-3; no firm D call. Germline CDR1 and CDR2: SGDLS and YYNGEE. V lost 4 bases to trimming and J lost 0 bases, with 3 bases between them. This CDR3 is 12 amino acids long. Written as DNA, the CDR3 is TGTGCCAGCAGCCCGAGCACAGATACGCAGTATTTT. This translates into CASSPSTDTQYF.

This chain uses TRBV24-1 with TRBJ2-1; 7 nucleotides match TRBD1. Looked up from germline, CDR1 is KGHDR and CDR2 is SFDVKD. There are 16 residues in the CDR3. J gave up 0 bases and V 2 bases, and 3 bases lay outside the gene matches. The CDR3 protein is CATSDSDRFSYNEQFF. The CDR3 DNA reads as TGTGCCACCAGTGATTCGGACAGGTTCTCCTACAATGAGCAGTTCTTC.

This chain links TRBV24-1 with TRBJ2-3, with TRBD2 matching 14 bases. The CDR3 runs to 19 residues. Germline V gene data show CDR1 as KGHDR and CDR2 as SFDVKD. Unmatched junction bases numbered 10, after V lost 4 bases and J lost 2 bases. CDR3 sequence reads: CATSDPQGLAGDFTDTQYF. DNA of the CDR3: TGTGCCACCAGTGACCCCCAGGGACTAGCGGGGGACTTCACAGATACGCAGTATTTT.

The V call is TRBV3-1 (or the pseudogene TRBV3-2), the J call TRBJ1-1, with 7 nucleotides matching TRBD1. The CDR3 is 17 amino acids. Germline CDR1 LGHDT, CDR2 YNNKEL (reference sequence). V lost 2 bases to trimming and J lost 0 bases; unmatched junction nucleotides: 9. CDR3: CASSQRPGTVMNTEAFF. The CDR3 region has the DNA TGTGCCAGCAGCCAAAGACCCGGGACAGTCATGAACACTGAAGCTTTCTTT.